Listed here is a single T cell receptor (beta chain). Its antigen is not identified. The V end was cut by 3 bases, the J end by 2 bases, with 10 bases between. The CDR3 covers 14 residues. Germline lookup yields CDR1 LNHDA and CDR2 SQIVND (reference sequence). Tumor samples were taken before definitive surgery or chemotherapy. These data belong to a study of high-grade serous ovarian cancer treatment subgroups. Using immunoSEQ multiplex PCR, the repertoire was profiled, and TCRdb retains in-frame clones only, with some absent. Here the sample spans some 3,100 clones, about four fifths being singletons. Points from the study as a whole: TCR clonal relatedness correlated positively with neoantigen level.

Source material: tumor tissue. This clonotype was obtained from a human donor with high-grade serous ovarian cancer. This chain connects TRBV19 to TRBJ1-1; no clear D. The CDR3 loop reads CASSMIEPNTEAFF. The CDR3, as DNA: TGTGCCAGTAGTATGATCGAGCCCAACACTGAAGCTTTCTTT.